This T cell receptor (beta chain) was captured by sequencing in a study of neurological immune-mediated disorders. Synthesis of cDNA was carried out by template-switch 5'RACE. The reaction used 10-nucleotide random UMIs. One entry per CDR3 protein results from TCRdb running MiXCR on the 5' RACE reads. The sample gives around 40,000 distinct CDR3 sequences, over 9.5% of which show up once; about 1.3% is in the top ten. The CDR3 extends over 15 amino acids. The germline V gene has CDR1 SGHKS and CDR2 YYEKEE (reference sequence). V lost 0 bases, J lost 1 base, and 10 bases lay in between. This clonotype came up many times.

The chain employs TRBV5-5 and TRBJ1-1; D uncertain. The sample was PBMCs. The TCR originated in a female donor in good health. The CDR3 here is CASSLGFSQNTEAFF. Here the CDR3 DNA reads TGTGCCAGCAGCTTGGGATTTTCCCAGAACACTGAAGCTTTCTTT.